A selection of T cell receptor beta chains follows, all from one sample in a study of T cell repertoires in cytomegalovirus infection. TCRdb recomputed calls from the reads with MiXCR, one row per CDR3 protein. The sample lists under 200,000 distinct CDR3 sequences, nearly 9.5% occurring once. The sample was PBMCs. The receptors originated from a human donor in good health (CMV status not recorded). Some clones in this sample may be carry-over from other donors' samples. CDR3s include the opening cysteine and the closing phenylalanine or tryptophan. A D gene is named only where the DNA matches it firmly. Expanded clones get a size class; other rows say once, few or many, or leave the size out.

V: TRBV2
D: .
J: TRBJ1-1
size: many
DNA: TGTGCCAGCAGTGTAACAGGGAACACTGAAGCTTTCTTT
CDR3: CASSVTGNTEAFF

V: TRBV7-9
D: .
J: TRBJ2-3
size: many
DNA: TGTGCCAGCAGCTACGGGACATACGAAACAGATACGCAGTATTTT
CDR3: CASSYGTYETDTQYF

V: TRBV28
D: TRBD1
J: TRBJ1-2
size: many
DNA: TGTGCCAGCAGAAAGACAGGGTCGAACTATGGCTACACCTTC
CDR3: CASRKTGSNYGYTF

V: TRBV5-1
D: TRBD2
J: TRBJ2-1
size: .
DNA: TGCGCCAGCAGCCGAGACCCTCTTGGGGGGGACAATGAGCAGTTCTTC
CDR3: CASSRDPLGGDNEQFF

V: TRBV2
D: .
J: TRBJ1-5
size: many
DNA: TGTGCCAGCAGTGAAAATTTTTGGGCAGCCACAAAGAATCAGCCCCAGCATTTT
CDR3: CASSENFWAATKNQPQHF

V: TRBV7-2
D: TRBD2
J: TRBJ2-1
size: many
DNA: TGTGCCAGCAGCCCGGGACTAGCGTACAATGAGCAGTTCTTC
CDR3: CASSPGLAYNEQFF

V: TRBV7-2
D: TRBD2
J: TRBJ2-1
size: many
DNA: TGTGCCAGCAGCTTAGTTGGGGGGGGACTAGCGGAGAGACTGAAGGGGCAGTTCTTC
CDR3: CASSLVGGGLAERLKGQFF

V: TRBV2
D: .
J: TRBJ1-3
size: few
DNA: TGTGCCAGCAGTGAAGTGTTAGGCTCTGGAAACACCATATATTTT
CDR3: CASSEVLGSGNTIYF

V: TRBV7-2
D: .
J: TRBJ1-3
size: .
DNA: TGTGCCAGCAGCTTAGTGGACACCAGTAAGAGCTCTGGAAACACCATATATTTT
CDR3: CASSLVDTSKSSGNTIYF

V: TRBV11-2
D: .
J: TRBJ2-2
size: .
DNA: TGTGCCACCACCACAGTGCTGAACACCGGGGAGCTGTTTTTT
CDR3: CATTTVLNTGELFF

V: TRBV2
D: .
J: TRBJ1-4
size: few
DNA: TGTGCCAGCAGTGAAGGGGGCGTTGAGGAAAAACTGTTTTTT
CDR3: CASSEGGVEEKLFF

V: TRBV12-3/TRBV12-4
D: .
J: TRBJ1-1
size: many
DNA: TGTGCCAGCAGTTTCGGGCATCAAAGGGCTTTCTTT
CDR3: CASSFGHQRAFF

V: TRBV7-6
D: TRBD1
J: TRBJ1-1
size: .
DNA: TGTGCCAGCAGCTTAGCGACAGGGGGCATCACTGAAGCTTTCTTT
CDR3: CASSLATGGITEAFF

V: TRBV19
D: .
J: TRBJ2-2
size: .
DNA: TGTGCCAGTAACATCATGGGATCGGGGCACGGGGAGCTGTTTTTT
CDR3: CASNIMGSGHGELFF

V: TRBV20-1
D: .
J: TRBJ2-7
size: few
DNA: TGCAGTGCCAAAGCTTACGAGCAGTACTTC
CDR3: CSAKAYEQYF

V: TRBV28
D: TRBD1
J: TRBJ2-5
size: .
DNA: TGTGCCAGCAGTCCCATCGCAGACAGGGCATTCGGCCAAGAGACCCAGTACTTC
CDR3: CASSPIADRAFGQETQYF

V: TRBV5-6
D: .
J: TRBJ1-5
size: few
DNA: TGTGCCAGCAGCTTGGGACAGCGTGGCAGAATGACCCAGCATTTT
CDR3: CASSLGQRGRMTQHF

V: TRBV29-1
D: TRBD1
J: TRBJ1-2
size: .
DNA: TGCAGCGTTCCGCAGGGGGCGGGCTACACCTTC
CDR3: CSVPQGAGYTF

V: TRBV28
D: TRBD1
J: TRBJ2-1
size: few
DNA: TGTGCCAGCAGTTTCGGTCCGGGACAGGGGTTCTACAATGAGCAGTTCTTC
CDR3: CASSFGPGQGFYNEQFF

V: TRBV24-1
D: TRBD1
J: TRBJ2-1
size: many
DNA: TGTGCCACCAGTGATGGGGACAGTGAATACAATGAGCAGTTCTTC
CDR3: CATSDGDSEYNEQFF

V: TRBV6-1
D: .
J: TRBJ1-5
size: many
DNA: TGTGCCAGCAGTGAAATAGGGGCAGGGCAGCCCCAGCATTTT
CDR3: CASSEIGAGQPQHF

V: TRBV5-1
D: .
J: TRBJ1-2
size: many
DNA: TGCGCCAGCAGCACCAGTAACTATGGCTACACCTTC
CDR3: CASSTSNYGYTF

V: TRBV7-6
D: .
J: TRBJ1-1
size: many
DNA: TGTGCCAGCGTCGCCTGGTGGGGGTTCAACACTGAAGCTTTCTTT
CDR3: CASVAWWGFNTEAFF

V: TRBV7-6
D: .
J: TRBJ1-4
size: many
DNA: TGTGCCAGCAGCTTTTTAGGGGAAAAACTGTTTTTT
CDR3: CASSFLGEKLFF